A selection of T cell receptor beta chains follows, all from one sample in a study of Ad26.COV2.S vaccination and SARS-CoV-2 variants. Produced via immunoSEQ multiplex PCR; TCRdb's table is partial and in-frame only. The sample has some 410,000 clones, 92% seen once. The specimen was peripheral blood, collected in a trial of Ad26.COV2.S vaccine versus placebo. The receptors here all came from a person between 18 and 65 years old who received the Ad26.COV2.S COVID-19 vaccine or a placebo. Both conserved end residues are part of each CDR3. The order of the fields is V gene, J gene, clone size, D gene, CDR3 DNA, CDR3 protein. The D gene is left open where the match is weak. Not every row has a clone size; where given, it reads once, few, many or a size class.

>TRBV6-5|TRBJ2-1|NA|NA
TGTGCCAGCAGTTACTCAGGGGTCTATGAGCAGTTCTTC
CASSYSGVYEQFF
>TRBV19|TRBJ2-2|NA|NA
TGTGCCAGTACGTGGGGACCAAACACCGGGGAGCTGTTTTTT
CASTWGPNTGELFF
>TRBV13|TRBJ2-5|NA|TRBD2
TGTGCCAGCAGCGCCGCTTCCGGGACTAGCTGGGAGACCCAGTACTTC
CASSAASGTSWETQYF
>TRBV5-1|TRBJ2-5|NA|NA
TGCGCCAGCAGCTCGACAGGTCAAGAGACCCAGTACTTC
CASSSTGQETQYF
>TRBV7-9|TRBJ2-1|NA|TRBD2
TGTGCCAGCAGCCCGGGGGCTAGCGGGGCATACAATGAGCAGTTCTTC
CASSPGASGAYNEQFF
>TRBV2|TRBJ2-7|NA|NA
TGTGCCAGCACTCGGGAGAGGGAAGGGTACGAGCAGTACTTC
CASTREREGYEQYF
>TRBV13|TRBJ2-3|NA|NA
TGTGCCAGCAGCTTATATCGCGGGCCCAGCACAGATACGCAGTATTTT
CASSLYRGPSTDTQYF
>TRBV11-2|TRBJ1-6|NA|NA
TGTGCCAGCAGCTTAGGGGGCCGGTCGGTACCCCTCCACTTT
CASSLGGRSVPLHF
>TRBV10-2|TRBJ1-5|NA|NA
TGCGCCAGCAGTGAGTCGATCGGGGCTTATAGCAATCAGCCCCAGCATTTT
CASSESIGAYSNQPQHF
>TRBV28|TRBJ1-2|NA|NA
TGTGCCAGCAGTTTAGTGGGTGGCTATGGCTACACCTTC
CASSLVGGYGYTF
>TRBV20-1|TRBJ2-1|NA|TRBD2
TGCAGTGCTAGTACAGCGGGGGGGTCCTACAATGAGCAGTTCTTC
CSASTAGGSYNEQFF
>TRBV18|TRBJ1-2|NA|NA
TGTGCCAGCTCACCAGGGGGCGCAGGCTATGGCTACACCTTC
CASSPGGAGYGYTF
>TRBV5-1|TRBJ1-1|NA|NA
TGCGCCAGCAGCTTGGGTCACGGACTGAACACTGAAGCTTTCTTT
CASSLGHGLNTEAFF
>TRBV7-8|TRBJ2-5|NA|TRBD2
TGTGCCAGCAGCTTAGTAGTTCGAGCGGGGCAAGAGACCCAGTACTTC
CASSLVVRAGQETQYF
>TRBV9|TRBJ1-2|NA|TRBD1
TGTGCCAGCAGCCCCCCCGGGACAGGGTATGGCTACACCTTC
CASSPPGTGYGYTF
>TRBV27|TRBJ2-3|NA|NA
TGTGCCAGCAGTTTAGTCGGGTACACAGATACGCAGTATTTT
CASSLVGYTDTQYF
>TRBV4-3|TRBJ2-5|once|TRBD2
TGCGCCAGCAGCCAGACTAGCGGCTCGGCAGAGACCCAGTACTTC
CASSQTSGSAETQYF
>TRBV12-3/TRBV12-4|TRBJ2-7|NA|NA
TGTGCCAGCAACGATGAGACAGACTACGAGCAGTACTTC
CASNDETDYEQYF
>TRBV2|TRBJ2-1|NA|NA
TGTGCCAGCAGTGAAGAAAGCGTGACGTATGAGCAGTTCTTC
CASSEESVTYEQFF
>TRBV2|TRBJ1-2|NA|NA
TGTGCCAGCAGTGGGGACCCCCTCCGTATTAACTATGGCTACACCTTC
CASSGDPLRINYGYTF
>TRBV7-2|TRBJ2-3|NA|TRBD2
TGTGCCAGCAGCCCCGGGAGGACTAGCGGGGGGGCTGGAGATACGCAGTATTTT
CASSPGRTSGGAGDTQYF
>TRBV29-1|TRBJ2-1|NA|TRBD1
TGCAGCGCTCTGGGACAGGGGAGCTACAATGAGCAGTTCTTC
CSALGQGSYNEQFF
>TRBV5-1|TRBJ1-1|NA|TRBD1
TGCGCCAGCAGCGTGGGACAGCTCAACACTGAAGCTTTCTTT
CASSVGQLNTEAFF
>TRBV18|TRBJ1-5|NA|TRBD1
TGTGCCAGCTCACCTCAGGGGGATCAGCCCCAGCATTTT
CASSPQGDQPQHF
>TRBV25-1|TRBJ2-6|NA|NA
TGTGCCAGCAGTCCTTGGTCTACCGGGGCCAACGTCCTGACTTTC
CASSPWSTGANVLTF
>TRBV6-2/TRBV6-3|TRBJ2-7|NA|TRBD2
TGTGCCAGCAGCCCTGGGCTAGCGGGGGGGCCACGCGAGCAGTACTTC
CASSPGLAGGPREQYF
>TRBV20-1|TRBJ2-7|NA|NA
TGCAGTGCTAGAGGCCTCAAAGAGCAGTACTTC
CSARGLKEQYF
>TRBV19|TRBJ2-2|NA|NA
TGTGCCAGTAGCGCCGGGACAACGAACACCGGGGAGCTGTTTTTT
CASSAGTTNTGELFF
>TRBV12-3/TRBV12-4|TRBJ1-2|NA|NA
TGTGCCAGCAGTGGGGGAGCTAACTATGGCTACACCTTC
CASSGGANYGYTF
>TRBV6-6|TRBJ2-1|NA|NA
TGTGCCAGCGGGGGGATCGGTTCCTACAATGAGCAGTTCTTC
CASGGIGSYNEQFF
>TRBV4-3|TRBJ1-1|NA|TRBD1
TGCGCCAGCAGCCAACGGTCAGGGACAGGGGGCAGTCGGAACACTGAAGCTTTCTTT
CASSQRSGTGGSRNTEAFF
>TRBV7-2|TRBJ2-3|NA|NA
TGTGCCAGCAGCCCGCCCGGGCGAATGAGGACAGATACGCAGTATTTT
CASSPPGRMRTDTQYF
>TRBV5-1|TRBJ1-1|NA|NA
TGCGCCAGCAGTTCGGAGGCCAGCTTGTACACTGAAGCTTTCTTT
CASSSEASLYTEAFF
>TRBV7-2|TRBJ1-2|NA|TRBD1
TGTGCCAGCAGCCCCTGGACAGGGGGCGTCGGTGGCTACACCTTC
CASSPWTGGVGGYTF
>TRBV2|TRBJ1-5|NA|NA
TGTGCCAGCAGCGCTTCCCTTTTAGGGAGGGCAAATCAGCCCCAGCATTTT
CASSASLLGRANQPQHF
>TRBV5-1|TRBJ2-4|NA|NA
TGCGCCAGCAGCCAAAATGACGGTTCGGTTCAGTACTTC
CASSQNDGSVQYF
>TRBV6-5|TRBJ1-5|NA|NA
TGTGCCAGCAAACGGGTCCGCATTAATCAGCCCCAGCATTTT
CASKRVRINQPQHF
>TRBV19|TRBJ1-4|NA|NA
TGTGCCAGTAGTATTCTCAGGGGTGAAAAACTGTTTTTT
CASSILRGEKLFF
>TRBV7-2|TRBJ2-7|NA|NA
TGTGCCAGCAGCTTAGAGGCAAGCTCCTACGAGCAGTACTTC
CASSLEASSYEQYF
>TRBV2|TRBJ2-3|NA|TRBD1
TGTGCCAGCACCCAAGGAGGACAGGGGGCTGGAGACGATACGCAGTATTTT
CASTQGGQGAGDDTQYF
>TRBV30|TRBJ1-1|once|NA
TGTGCCTGGCACCTCAAGAACGTACTTTATGAAGCTTTCTTT
CAWHLKNVLYEAFF
>TRBV5-4|TRBJ2-7|NA|NA
TGTGCCAGCAGCTCCCGCAACTACGAGCAGTACTTC
CASSSRNYEQYF
>TRBV4-3|TRBJ1-2|NA|TRBD1
TGCGCCAGCAGCCTCATGACAGGGGGGGACTATGGCTACACCTTC
CASSLMTGGDYGYTF
>TRBV5-8|TRBJ2-5|NA|TRBD2
TGTGCCAGCAGCTTGGGCCGGATACTAGCGGGGGGGTTCCAAGAGACCCAGTACTTC
CASSLGRILAGGFQETQYF
>TRBV3-1/TRBV3-2|TRBJ2-2|NA|NA
TGTGCCAGCAGCCAAGAGGGTAACACCGGGGAGCTGTTTTTT
CASSQEGNTGELFF
>TRBV19|TRBJ2-1|few|NA
TGTGCCAGTTCGTATGGCGATTTGAATGAGCAGTTCTTC
CASSYGDLNEQFF
>TRBV6-5|TRBJ1-3|NA|NA
TGTGCCAGCAGTTACTCTGGGGGAAACACCATATATTTT
CASSYSGGNTIYF
>TRBV10-1|TRBJ2-7|NA|NA
TGCGCCAGCAGTGCTGGCAGAGCCTACGAGCAGTACTTC
CASSAGRAYEQYF
>TRBV9|TRBJ1-5|once|NA
TGTGCCAGCAGCGTAGATCAGAACAGCAATCAGCCCCAGCATTTT
CASSVDQNSNQPQHF
>TRBV21-1|TRBJ1-1|NA|NA
TGTGCCAGCAGCAAGGAGGACAGGTCGGGCACTGAAGCTTTCTTT
CASSKEDRSGTEAFF
>TRBV19|TRBJ1-1|NA|NA
TGTGCCAGTAGTATTTGGGTAAGAGAGACACCAGCTTTCTTT
CASSIWVRETPAFF
>TRBV20-1|TRBJ1-6|NA|TRBD1
TGCAGTGCTAGTGATCCCAGGGGGAGTTCACCCCTCCACTTT
CSASDPRGSSPLHF
>TRBV4-3|TRBJ1-1|NA|TRBD1
TGCGCCAGCAGCCAAGAAACAGGGGACACTGAAGCTTTCTTT
CASSQETGDTEAFF
>TRBV18|TRBJ1-1|NA|TRBD1
TGTGCCAGCTCACCAACGAGACAGGGATCGCCTGAAGCTTTCTTT
CASSPTRQGSPEAFF